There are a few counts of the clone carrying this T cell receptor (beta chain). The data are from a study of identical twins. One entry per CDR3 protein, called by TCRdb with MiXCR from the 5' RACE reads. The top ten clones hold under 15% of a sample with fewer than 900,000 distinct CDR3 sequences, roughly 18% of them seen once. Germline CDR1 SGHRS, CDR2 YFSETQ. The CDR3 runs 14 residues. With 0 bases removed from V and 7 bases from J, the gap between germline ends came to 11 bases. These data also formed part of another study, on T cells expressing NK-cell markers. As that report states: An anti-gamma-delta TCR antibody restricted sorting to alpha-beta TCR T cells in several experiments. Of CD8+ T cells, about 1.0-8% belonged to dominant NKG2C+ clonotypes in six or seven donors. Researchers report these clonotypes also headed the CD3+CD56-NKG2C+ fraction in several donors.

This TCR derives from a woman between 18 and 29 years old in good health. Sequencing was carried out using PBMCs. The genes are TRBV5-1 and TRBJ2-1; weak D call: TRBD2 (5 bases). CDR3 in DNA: TGCGCCAGCAGCTTGGACGGGATGATAAATGAGCAGTTCTTC. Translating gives CASSLDGMINEQFF.